This TCR beta chain was found in a study of blood T cell repertoires in COVID-19. Turning to the study itself: T cells, B-cell-depleted T cells, or PBMCs provided the cDNA or gDNA that served as material.

Original processing notes: The assay estimated nucleated cells by amplifying reference gene primers. The protocol was immunoSEQ multiplex PCR, while the TCRdb copy is restricted to in-frame clones and leaves out a portion. V and J calls and clone size are copied from that table; D and trimming were computed from the DNA. This table has 200,000 to 250,000 clones, 75% to 90% appearing once. V shed 5 bases, J shed 5 bases, and the junction held 14 bases outside the gene matches. The germline V gene encodes CDR1 SGHAT and CDR2 FQNNGV. The CDR3 length is 17 residues. Participant age was roughly 18 to 95 years, and participants resided in fewer than 25 US areas. Cohorts were based on clinical histories the participants reported.

This receptor was identified in a man aged 45-65 years who had been exposed to COVID-19. Sequencing was performed on PBMCs or T cells enriched from blood (not recorded which). This chain uses TRBV11-2 with TRBJ2-3; 9 nucleotides line up with TRBD2. The CDR3 nucleotides read TGTGCCAGCAGCCCAAAGGAGCAGCGGGGGGCGCTAGATACGCAGTATTTT. It encodes CASSPKEQRGALDTQYF.